Sequencing of this T cell receptor beta chain was carried out in a study of shared clonotypes between healthy human individuals. Overall study findings and caveats: Read depth was anticipated to influence clonotype sharing among donors.

Sequencing was performed with immunoSEQ multiplex PCR; in TCRdb, only in-frame clones are kept and a portion is missing. The repertoire has around 650,000 clones, approximately 96% of them found once; the top ten carry about 0.12%. CD8 cells classed as naive were CD45RO-negative and positively selected for CCR7, excluding terminally differentiated effector memory CD45RA+ cells. Points on this clone: Antigen specificity is unknown.

The V gene's germline CDR1 is SNHLY and CDR2 FYNNEI. This CDR3 spans 14 amino acids. Trimming took 4 bases from V and 5 from J, leaving 12 bases between them. The clonotype was recovered from a woman in her thirties in good health. This chain uses TRBV2 with TRBJ1-5, with D possibly being TRBD1 (6 bases). What was sequenced was naive CD8+ T cells sorted from blood. The CDR3 DNA reads TGTGCCAGCAGTGGTACAGGGTCTCATCAGCCCCAGCATTTT. Translated: CASSGTGSHQPQHF.